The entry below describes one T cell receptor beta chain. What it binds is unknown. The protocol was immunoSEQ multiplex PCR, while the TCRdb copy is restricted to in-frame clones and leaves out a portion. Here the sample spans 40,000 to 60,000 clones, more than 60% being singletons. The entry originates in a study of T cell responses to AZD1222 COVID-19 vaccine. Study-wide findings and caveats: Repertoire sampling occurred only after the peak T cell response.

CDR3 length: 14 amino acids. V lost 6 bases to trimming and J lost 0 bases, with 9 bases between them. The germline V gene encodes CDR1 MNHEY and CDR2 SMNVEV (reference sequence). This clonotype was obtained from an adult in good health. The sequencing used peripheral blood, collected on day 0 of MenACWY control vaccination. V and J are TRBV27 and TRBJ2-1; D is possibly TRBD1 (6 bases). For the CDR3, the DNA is TGTGCCAGCAGGCAGGGGTACTCCTACAATGAGCAGTTCTTC. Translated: CASRQGYSYNEQFF.